Listed below are T cell receptor beta chains from one sample, sequenced in a study of OX40 agonist ivuxolimab in advanced cancers. TCRdb's copy holds only in-frame clones and misses some; the assay was immunoSEQ multiplex PCR. The repertoire holds 97,000 or so clones, with nearly 90% as singletons. The sample in question was CD4+ or CD8+ T cells sorted from blood, obtained in a trial of the OX40 agonist ivuxolimab. These receptors all stem from an adult with an advanced solid tumor such as melanoma, head and neck, liver or kidney cancer. The CDR3 runs from the conserved cysteine through the conserved F or W. A D gene is named only where the DNA matches it firmly. A row's size may be missing; if present it is once, few, many or a size class.

d_call	v_call	j_call	clone_size	cdr3_aa	cdr3_nt
TRBD2	TRBV5-1	TRBJ2-1	-	CASSPRTSGGIPYNEQFF	TGCGCCAGCAGCCCCCGGACTAGCGGGGGAATCCCCTACAATGAGCAGTTCTTC
-	TRBV10-1	TRBJ2-1	-	CASAAGSYNEQFF	TGCGCCAGCGCCGCAGGGTCCTACAATGAGCAGTTCTTC
-	TRBV6-5	TRBJ2-7	-	CASFPMSGAYEQYF	TGTGCCAGCTTCCCTATGTCAGGGGCCTACGAGCAGTACTTC
-	TRBV28	TRBJ1-1	-	CASRLGGVNTEAFF	TGTGCCAGCAGACTCGGGGGGGTGAACACTGAAGCTTTCTTT
-	TRBV6-5	TRBJ2-7	-	CASTEPIPPYEQYF	TGTGCCAGCACCGAGCCTATTCCCCCCTACGAGCAGTACTTC
-	TRBV9	TRBJ2-1	-	CASSDTGPSEQFF	TGTGCCAGCAGCGACACAGGCCCTAGCGAGCAGTTCTTC
-	TRBV5-3	TRBJ1-1	-	CARSYRDARNTEAFF	TGTGCCAGAAGCTACCGGGACGCACGGAACACTGAAGCTTTCTTT
-	TRBV29-1	TRBJ2-2	-	CSAGTSNTGELFF	TGCAGCGCAGGGACATCGAACACCGGGGAGCTGTTTTTT
-	TRBV11-1	TRBJ2-1	-	CASSSAGALSYNEQFF	TGTGCCAGCAGCTCCGCCGGGGCTCTCTCCTACAATGAGCAGTTCTTC
-	TRBV5-1	TRBJ2-7	-	CASSLGNWDNLYEQYF	TGCGCCAGCAGCTTGGGGAATTGGGACAACCTCTACGAGCAGTACTTC
TRBD1	TRBV2	TRBJ1-2	-	CASSVLQGAYGYTF	TGTGCCAGCAGTGTTCTTCAGGGGGCCTATGGCTACACCTTC
-	TRBV4-1	TRBJ1-4	-	CASSPRAAGEKLFF	TGCGCCAGCAGCCCCCGCGCCGCGGGGGAAAAACTGTTTTTT
-	TRBV7-3	TRBJ2-2	-	CASSLGAGELFF	TGTGCCAGCAGCTTAGGAGCCGGGGAGCTGTTTTTT
-	TRBV11-3	TRBJ2-2	-	CASSLDLAAGELFF	TGTGCCAGCAGCTTAGATCTGGCGGCCGGGGAGCTGTTTTTT
TRBD1	TRBV6-5	TRBJ2-7	-	CASLSFTGGIYEQYF	TGTGCCAGCCTATCGTTCACAGGGGGTATCTACGAGCAGTACTTC
-	TRBV9	TRBJ2-1	-	CASSVDPRGKDNEQFF	TGTGCCAGCAGCGTAGATCCTCGGGGGAAGGACAATGAGCAGTTCTTC
-	TRBV5-1	TRBJ2-7	once	CASSTGAYEQYF	TGCGCCAGCAGCACCGGGGCCTACGAGCAGTACTTC
TRBD1	TRBV9	TRBJ2-7	-	CASSTLTGGYEQYF	TGTGCCAGCAGCACACTGACAGGGGGGTACGAGCAGTACTTC
-	TRBV29-1	TRBJ2-3	once	CSVQNRDWGQYF	TGCAGCGTTCAGAACCGCGACTGGGGGCAGTATTTT
TRBD1	TRBV5-1	TRBJ2-7	few	CASSLGQGPYEQYF	TGCGCCAGCAGCTTGGGACAGGGACCTTACGAGCAGTACTTC
TRBD1	TRBV30	TRBJ1-6	-	CASTRGQGNSPLHF	TGTGCCTCCACCCGGGGACAGGGAAATTCACCCCTCCACTTT
TRBD2	TRBV4-1	TRBJ2-2	-	CASSRRLAGALNTGELFF	TGCGCCAGCAGCAGACGACTAGCGGGAGCCCTCAACACCGGGGAGCTGTTTTTT
TRBD1	TRBV6-4	TRBJ2-7	-	CASSTDEGAEQYF	TGTGCCAGCAGTACGGACGAGGGGGCCGAGCAGTACTTC
-	TRBV6-5	TRBJ2-1	-	CASTRGREQFF	TGTGCCAGCACGCGAGGTAGGGAGCAGTTCTTC
-	TRBV9	TRBJ2-3	few	CASSVSLLPQYF	TGTGCCAGCAGCGTATCCCTCCTCCCGCAGTATTTT
TRBD2	TRBV5-1	TRBJ2-1	-	CASSLLTSGSNEQFF	TGCGCCAGCAGCTTACTAACTAGCGGGAGCAATGAGCAGTTCTTC
-	TRBV9	TRBJ1-6	-	CASSVRADNSPLHF	TGTGCCAGCAGCGTACGGGCCGATAATTCACCCCTCCACTTT